Listed below are T cell receptor beta chains from one sample, sequenced in a study of OX40 agonist ivuxolimab in advanced cancers. TCRdb's table, derived via immunoSEQ multiplex PCR, lists solely in-frame clones and lacks some. The data contain approximately 89,000 clones, approximately 91% of them seen just once; the ten biggest clones take up 0.7% to 0.9%. The sequences come from CD4+ or CD8+ T cells sorted from blood, collected in a trial of the OX40 agonist ivuxolimab. The receptors originated from an adult with an advanced solid tumor such as melanoma, head and neck, liver or kidney cancer. Both conserved end residues are part of each CDR3. D genes are given only for firm matches. Size is omitted from some rows. Given values are once, few, many or a class for expanded clones.

clone_size	v_call	d_call	j_call	cdr3_nt	cdr3_aa
-	TRBV29-1	TRBD2	TRBJ2-1	TGCAGCGTGCAGACTAGCGGCGGATACAATGAGCAGTTCTTC	CSVQTSGGYNEQFF
-	TRBV27	TRBD1	TRBJ1-5	TGTGCCAGCAGCTTTGGACAGGCCCGAGATCAGCCCCAGCATTTT	CASSFGQARDQPQHF
-	TRBV5-1	-	TRBJ1-2	TGCGCCAGCAGCAGTCCGGAGGAGGGCACCTATGGCTACACCTTC	CASSSPEEGTYGYTF
once	TRBV7-2	TRBD2	TRBJ2-5	TGTGCCAGCAGCTTATCGATGCCGGGACTAGCGGGGCAAGAGACCCAGTACTTC	CASSLSMPGLAGQETQYF
-	TRBV9	-	TRBJ1-2	TGTGCCAGCAGCCAATCGGGGTACTATGGCTACACCTTC	CASSQSGYYGYTF
-	TRBV7-7	-	TRBJ1-1	TGTGCCAGCAGCTCCCAAGTGAACACTGAAGCTTTCTTT	CASSSQVNTEAFF
once	TRBV10-3	-	TRBJ1-3	TGTGCCACCCAAACAGGAGACTCTGGAAACACCATATATTTT	CATQTGDSGNTIYF
-	TRBV5-8	-	TRBJ1-2	TGTGCCAGCAGCTGGGGGGGATACGGCTACACCTTC	CASSWGGYGYTF
-	TRBV9	-	TRBJ2-5	TGTGCCAGCTCCAGCCAGGGGTTGGGGGCAGAGACCCAGTACTTC	CASSSQGLGAETQYF
-	TRBV28	-	TRBJ1-3	TGTGCCAGCAGTCATCAAGAATCTGGAAACACCATATATTTT	CASSHQESGNTIYF
-	TRBV10-3	-	TRBJ1-1	TGTGCCATCAGAGGGGTCGGGGGGAACACTGAAGCTTTCTTT	CAIRGVGGNTEAFF
-	TRBV4-2	-	TRBJ2-2	TGTGCCAGCAGCCAAGCCCCCGGGAGCGGCGGCACCGGGGAGCTGTTTTTT	CASSQAPGSGGTGELFF
-	TRBV27	-	TRBJ2-7	TGTGCCAGCAGCCAGACGGGAAACCGAATCTACGAGCAGTACTTC	CASSQTGNRIYEQYF
-	TRBV5-4	TRBD1	TRBJ2-5	TGTGCCAGCAGCCCGGACAGGGCGGGGGAGACCCAGTACTTC	CASSPDRAGETQYF
-	TRBV6-5	TRBD1	TRBJ1-4	TGTGCCAGCAAGGATACAGGGGCCAGAAATGAAAAACTGTTTTTT	CASKDTGARNEKLFF
-	TRBV11-2	-	TRBJ2-1	TGTGCCAGCAGCTTAGTGCTTTCCTACAATGAGCAGTTCTTC	CASSLVLSYNEQFF
-	TRBV5-4	-	TRBJ2-1	TGTGCCAGCAGCCCCTTAGGGAACTACAATGAGCAGTTCTTC	CASSPLGNYNEQFF
-	TRBV28	-	TRBJ1-5	TGTGCCAGCGCCGGGGGAATGAGCAATCAGCCCCAGCATTTT	CASAGGMSNQPQHF
-	TRBV19	-	TRBJ1-1	TGTGCCAGTAGCTCCGGGACGGCGAACACTGAAGCTTTCTTT	CASSSGTANTEAFF
-	TRBV30	TRBD1	TRBJ2-7	TGTGCCTGGAGCCACAGGGGCTACGAGCAGTACTTC	CAWSHRGYEQYF
-	TRBV27	TRBD1	TRBJ1-4	TGTGCCAGCAGTTTATCGACCAGGGGGCTGGCAACTAATGAAAAACTGTTTTTT	CASSLSTRGLATNEKLFF
-	TRBV9	-	TRBJ2-2	TGTGCCAGCAGCGTTTGGGACTTCGCGAACACCGGGGAGCTGTTTTTT	CASSVWDFANTGELFF
once	TRBV7-3	-	TRBJ2-5	TGTGCCAGCAGCTTAGCGGGGGCAGAGACCCAGTACTTC	CASSLAGAETQYF
-	TRBV15	-	TRBJ1-5	TGTGCCACCAGCAGCGCGATAGGGGTGAGGAGTCAGCCCCAGCATTTT	CATSSAIGVRSQPQHF
once	TRBV5-1	-	TRBJ1-5	TGCGCCAGCAGCTTGGAAGGGCAGCCCCAGCATTTT	CASSLEGQPQHF
-	TRBV6-1	TRBD1	TRBJ1-5	TGTGCCAGCAGATCGGGACAGAACAATCAGCCCCAGCATTTT	CASRSGQNNQPQHF
-	TRBV10-3	-	TRBJ1-2	TGTGCCATCAGTGACCAGCCGAGTGCTAACTATGGCTACACCTTC	CAISDQPSANYGYTF
-	TRBV9	-	TRBJ2-1	TGTGCCAGCAGCGTAGACGGGGGTACCTACAATGAGCAGTTCTTC	CASSVDGGTYNEQFF
-	TRBV29-1	TRBD2	TRBJ2-7	TGCAGCGTTGCTAAAGCGGGAGGGCAATACGAGCAGTACTTC	CSVAKAGGQYEQYF
-	TRBV25-1	-	TRBJ2-7	TGTGCCAGCAGACAGACAGGGTTCGGGACTGAGCAGTACTTC	CASRQTGFGTEQYF
-	TRBV10-3	-	TRBJ2-3	TGTGCCATCAGTGAGCCAGGGGACACCCGGGGCACAGATACGCAGTATTTT	CAISEPGDTRGTDTQYF
-	TRBV9	TRBD2	TRBJ2-1	TGTGCCAGCAGCGAGGGACTATTCGACTCCTACAATGAGCAGTTCTTC	CASSEGLFDSYNEQFF
-	TRBV6-5	TRBD1	TRBJ1-2	TGTGCCAGCAGTTACGGGGACAGCTATGGCTACACCTTC	CASSYGDSYGYTF
-	TRBV9	TRBD2	TRBJ2-7	TGTGCCAGCAGCGTTATGCTAGCGGGAGGGCCAGGGGAGCAGTACTTC	CASSVMLAGGPGEQYF
-	TRBV6-4	-	TRBJ1-5	TGTGCCAGCAGTATGTCGAGCAATCAGCCCCAGCATTTT	CASSMSSNQPQHF
-	TRBV15	TRBD2	TRBJ2-1	TGTGCCACCAGCATTGAAGCGGGGAGCTCCTACAATGAGCAGTTCTTC	CATSIEAGSSYNEQFF